This is a list of T cell receptor beta chains from one sample in a study of OX40 agonist ivuxolimab in advanced cancers. Method: immunoSEQ multiplex PCR; TCRdb's copy keeps in-frame clones and lacks some. The sample shows 65,000 to 85,000 clones, 85% of them seen only once. This specimen was CD4+ or CD8+ T cells sorted from blood, taken in a trial of the OX40 agonist ivuxolimab. These receptors were taken from an adult with an advanced solid tumor such as melanoma, head and neck, liver or kidney cancer. Each CDR3 is given with its conserved first and last residue. The listing skips clone size in some rows; elsewhere it reads once, few, many or a size class.

v_gene | abundance | CDR3aa
TRBV9 | NA | CASSLLAGPGNLNTEAFF
TRBV6-1 | once | CASSVGRAGNEQYF
TRBV5-1 | NA | CASSRTPTTGANTEAFF
TRBV9 | NA | CASSVDTKGPEAFF
TRBV2 | NA | CASKATSYNEQFF
TRBV7-2 | NA | CASPPGVGANVLTF
TRBV30 | NA | CAWSSGVYKNIQYF
TRBV7-2 | NA | CASSTRTSGRARTDTQYF
TRBV25-1 | NA | CASSWSYGYTF
TRBV9 | once | CASSLGQSTNEKLFF
TRBV7-3 | NA | CASSLDLGSDEQYF
TRBV27 | once | CASSLTRTKGYEQYF